This note documents a single TCR beta chain sequence. What it binds is not known. The CDR3 length is 11 residues. Trimming stripped 7 bases from V and 9 bases from J, with 10 bases between. Germline V CDR1 and CDR2: SGHAT, FQNNGV. Alongside a J-beta primer mix, a sample-barcoded 5' primer served in a second PCR lasting about 7 to 12 cycles. Each CDR3 protein gets one entry after TCRdb re-called the 5' RACE reads with MiXCR. In the table there are roughly 2 million distinct CDR3 sequences, 40% to 55% of which are singletons. Healthy Caucasians from Russia aged about 6 to 90 served as donors. PBMCs, at least 6.5 million per sample, were isolated. This sample is part of a study of blood T cells in healthy people across ages. Whole-study results and caveats: When set beside aged donors, long-lived donors presented more naive CD4+ cells and higher diversity.

The chain employs TRBV11-2 and TRBJ2-4; no clear D gene. Source material: blood. The receptor was derived from a woman in her thirties or forties in good health. The CDR3 DNA is TGTGCCAGCACTGGGTCCGGCATTCAGTACTTC. Protein: CASTGSGIQYF.